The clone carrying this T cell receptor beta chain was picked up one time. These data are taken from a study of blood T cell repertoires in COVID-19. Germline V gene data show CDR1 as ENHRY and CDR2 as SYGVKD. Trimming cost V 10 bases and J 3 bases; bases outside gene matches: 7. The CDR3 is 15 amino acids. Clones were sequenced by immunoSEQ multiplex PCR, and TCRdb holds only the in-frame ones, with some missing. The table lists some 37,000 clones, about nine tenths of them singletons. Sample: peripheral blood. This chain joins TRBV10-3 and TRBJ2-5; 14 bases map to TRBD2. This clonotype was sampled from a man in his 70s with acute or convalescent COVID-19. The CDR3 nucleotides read TGTGCCACCCGGACTAGCGGGAGGAATGAAGAGACCCAGTACTTC. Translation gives CATRTSGRNEETQYF.